This T cell receptor (beta chain) was captured by sequencing in a study of blood T cells in healthy people across ages. Study-wide context: Template switching caught about one barcoded beta molecule for each two T cells.

Each of the donors had approximately 10 milliliters of peripheral blood drawn into EDTA-treated Vacutainer tubes. This clonotype occurred many times. Its antigen is not known. V was pared by 1 base and J by 5 bases, with 19 bases between. The length of the CDR3 is 17 residues. CDR1 is SNHLY, CDR2 FYNNEI, per germline. A J-beta primer mix and a sample-barcoded 5' primer were used in a second PCR of roughly 6 to 11 cycles. MiXCR, applied by TCRdb to the 5' RACE reads, yields one record per CDR3 protein. Among about 1.1 million distinct CDR3 sequences listed, roughly two fifths were seen once. Whole-study results and caveats: It was found that TCR beta diversity correlated strongly with the percentage of naive T cells.

The material sequenced was blood. This receptor was identified in a man between 18 and 35 years old in good health. V is TRBV2 and J is TRBJ2-3, with a possible D match to TRBD2 (5 bases). The CDR3 DNA sequence: TGTGCCAGCAGTGAAGATGAGAGGGCGGGCTGGCTAGATACGCAGTATTTT. Its protein is CASSEDERAGWLDTQYF.